The 18 T cell receptor beta chains listed next were all sequenced from one sample in a study of blood T cell repertoires in COVID-19. Measured with immunoSEQ multiplex PCR; TCRdb has only the in-frame clones, and not every one. In the table there are hundreds of thousands of clones, about 89% of which are singletons. Material: PBMCs or T cells enriched from blood (not recorded which). The source of these receptors is a woman aged 40 to 50 who had recovered from COVID-19.

This clone has more than one count but fewer than ten. This chain connects TRBV7-2 to TRBJ1-5, with 11 bases identical to TRBD1. Germline CDR1 SGHTA, CDR2 FQGNSA. With V trimmed by 4 bases and J by 2 bases, 13 bases remained unmatched. The CDR3 length is 19 residues. In nucleotides, the CDR3 is TGTGCCAGCAGCTATACCGGGACAGGGGGAGCGGTTGGCAATCAGCCCCAGCATTTT. Its translation: CASSYTGTGGAVGNQPQHF.

The genes are TRBV7-9 and TRBJ1-2; no clear D. The CDR3 is 13 amino acids. Trimming took off 3 bases at V and 5 bases at J, with 10 bases between the two ends. Per germline, CDR1 SEHNR and CDR2 FQNEAQ (reference sequence). This chain's CDR3 is CASSFSQMYGYTF. For the CDR3, the DNA is TGTGCCAGCAGCTTTTCCCAGATGTATGGCTACACCTTC.

The rearrangement links TRBV27 to TRBJ1-5, with 7 bases identical to TRBD1. Per germline, CDR1 MNHEY and CDR2 SMNVEV (reference sequence). The CDR3 totals 12 residues. This chain's CDR3 is CVQGGGYQPQHF. CDR3 bases: TGTGTTCAGGGGGGCGGTTATCAGCCCCAGCATTTT.

This rearrangement joins TRBV5-4 to TRBJ2-2, with 8 positions matching TRBD2. V was clipped by 0 bases and J by 4 bases; unmatched bases: 5. Germline values: CDR1 SGHNT, CDR2 YYREEE (reference sequence). This CDR3 has 16 residues. The chain's CDR3 is CASSLAGRGGTGELFF. Written as DNA, the CDR3 is TGTGCCAGCAGCTTGGCTGGCCGGGGGGGCACCGGGGAGCTGTTTTTT.

J is TRBJ2-7 and V is TRBV27; 8 bases match TRBD1. After removal of 4 bases from V and 5 bases from J, the junction contained 13 bases not matched to a gene. The CDR3 has 16 amino acids. The germline V gene encodes CDR1 MNHEY and CDR2 SMNVEV (reference sequence). In nucleotides, the CDR3 is TGTGCCAGCAGTTCACCCACGAGGACAGGGTTCCACGAGCAGTACTTC. Translation gives CASSSPTRTGFHEQYF.

V usage is TRBV4-1 and J usage is TRBJ1-1, with D perhaps matching TRBD1 (6 bases). Trimming shortened V by 4 bases and J by 6 bases, and 15 bases separated the two germline ends. CDR1 and CDR2 (germline): MGHRA, YSYEKL. The CDR3 spans 14 residues. CDR3 amino acids: CASSPGRGIAEAFF. The CDR3 DNA reads TGCGCCAGCAGCCCCGGAAGGGGGATAGCTGAAGCTTTCTTT.

The chain employs TRBV30 and TRBJ1-2; no clear D. Germline CDR1 GTSNPN, CDR2 SVGIG (reference sequence). The CDR3 is made up of 13 amino acids. Trimming took 1 base from V and 4 from J, leaving 10 bases between them. DNA for the CDR3: TGTGCCTGGAGTGACATTTCCCGCTATGGCTACACCTTC. Its translation is CAWSDISRYGYTF. Using reference TRBV30 and TRBJ1-2 for the parts outside the CDR3, the full variable domain is SQTIHQWPATLVQPVGSPLSLECTVEGTSNPNLYWYRQAAGRGLQLLFYSVGIGQISSEVPQNLSASRPQDRQFILSSKKLLLSDSGFYLCAWSDISRYGYTFGSGTRLTVV.

V is TRBV4-1 and J is TRBJ2-1; 8 bases align to TRBD1. The CDR3 has 14 residues. In germline, CDR1 is MGHRA, CDR2 YSYEKL. The V segment lost 1 base and the J segment 8 bases; nucleotides outside the gene matches: 4. CDR3 sequence: CASSQVVRGHEQFF. Here the CDR3 DNA reads TGCGCCAGCAGCCAAGTGGTCAGGGGGCATGAGCAGTTCTTC.

V is TRBV7-3 and J is TRBJ1-2, with D possibly matching TRBD1 (6 bases). The CDR3 extends over 13 amino acids. CDR1 and CDR2 (germline): SGHTA, FQGTGA. The V end lost 5 bases, the J end lost 2 bases, and 9 bases lay between the germline ends. This CDR3 reads CASSLGQNYGYTF. The CDR3 nucleotides are TGTGCCAGCAGCCTCGGACAGAACTATGGCTACACCTTC.

V and J are TRBV2 and TRBJ1-6; TRBD1 is a possible D gene (5 bases). Germline lookup yields CDR1 SNHLY and CDR2 FYNNEI. V lost 7 bases and J lost 8, with 18 bases in between. The CDR3 length is 15 residues. The CDR3 DNA sequence: TGTGCCAGCACCGAGGATATGGGGGGTGATTCACCCCTCCACTTT. Translated: CASTEDMGGDSPLHF.

V and J are TRBV4-3 and TRBJ1-4; TRBD1 might be the D (5 bases). The CDR3 loop spans 15 amino acids. The germline V gene encodes CDR1 LGHNA and CDR2 YSLEER. V was pared by 4 bases and J by 7 bases, with 16 bases between. This chain's CDR3 is CASSPRRGEGEKLFF. CDR3 DNA: TGCGCCAGCAGCCCTCGGCGGGGGGAAGGTGAAAAACTGTTTTTT.

A note on this clone: Germline is not matched at one junction end, which may reflect a read error. The V and J genes are TRBV7-8 and TRBJ2-5; TRBD2 matches 12 bases. The CDR3 contains 13 residues. Germline V gene sequence: CDR1 SGHVS, CDR2 FQNEAQ. DNA for the CDR3: TGTGCCAGCAGCTTAGTGACTAGCGGGAGTGGGGACTTC. Amino acid sequence: CASSLVTSGSGDF.

The chain is built from TRBV29-1 and TRBJ2-3; D unclear. CDR3 size: 10 residues. CDR1 is SQVTM and CDR2 is ANQGSEA in the germline V gene. Trimming cost V 4 bases and J 7 bases, with 6 bases left between them. The DNA for the CDR3 is TGCAGCGTTGTCGGGTATACGCAGTATTTT. Translation: CSVVGYTQYF.

In its sample, this clone was seen once. The CDR3, as DNA: TGTGCCAGCTCACCGGGGAGCTCCTATAATTCACCCCTCCACTTT. Protein sequence: CASSPGSSYNSPLHF. V usage is TRBV18 and J usage is TRBJ1-6; D remains ambiguous. This CDR3 contains 15 residues. The germline V gene has CDR1 KGHSH and CDR2 LQKENI. Trimming took 3 bases from V and 0 from J, leaving 6 bases between them.

The chain uses TRBV7-8 and TRBJ1-2; 11 nucleotides agree with TRBD1. V was clipped by 1 base and J by 6 bases; unmatched bases: 1. The CDR3 sequence is 14 residues long. The germline gives CDR1 SGHVS, CDR2 FQNEAQ. In DNA form, the CDR3 reads TGTGCCAGCAGCTTAGGGGACAGGGGGGATGGCTACACCTTC. Encoded protein: CASSLGDRGDGYTF. Combining the CDR3 with reference TRBV7-8 and TRBJ1-2 gives the whole variable domain GAGVSQSPRYKVAKRGQDVALRCDPISGHVSLFWYQQALGQGPEFLTYFQNEAQLDKSGLPSDRFFAERPEGSVSTLKIQRTQQEDSAVYLCASSLGDRGDGYTFGSGTRLTVV.

V gene TRBV7-9 combines with J gene TRBJ2-5, with a tentative D call TRBD2 (5 bases). V dropped 3 bases and J dropped 1 base, with 9 bases sitting between them. This CDR3 contains 14 residues. Germline values: CDR1 SEHNR, CDR2 FQNEAQ (reference sequence). CDR3 sequence (DNA): TGTGCCAGCAGCTTCGCAAGCGGCCAAGAGACCCAGTACTTC. Translation gives CASSFASGQETQYF.

This chain uses TRBV27 with TRBJ2-3, with TRBD2 matching 10 bases. Trimming took 4 bases from V and 0 from J; bases not matched to a gene: 4. The CDR3 contains 16 residues. Per the germline V gene, CDR1 is MNHEY and CDR2 is SMNVEV (reference sequence). The chain's CDR3 is CASSSTSGSSTDTQYF. In nucleotides, the CDR3 is TGTGCCAGCAGTTCGACTAGCGGGTCTAGCACAGATACGCAGTATTTT.

The chain is built from TRBV11-2 and TRBJ1-2; the D is unclear. V was clipped by 5 bases and J by 3 bases, with 7 bases between them. The CDR3 sequence is 12 residues long. CDR1 and CDR2 (germline): SGHAT, FQNNGV. The DNA of the CDR3 is TGTGCCAGCAGCGACAACTACTATGGCTACACCTTC. This sequence encodes CASSDNYYGYTF.